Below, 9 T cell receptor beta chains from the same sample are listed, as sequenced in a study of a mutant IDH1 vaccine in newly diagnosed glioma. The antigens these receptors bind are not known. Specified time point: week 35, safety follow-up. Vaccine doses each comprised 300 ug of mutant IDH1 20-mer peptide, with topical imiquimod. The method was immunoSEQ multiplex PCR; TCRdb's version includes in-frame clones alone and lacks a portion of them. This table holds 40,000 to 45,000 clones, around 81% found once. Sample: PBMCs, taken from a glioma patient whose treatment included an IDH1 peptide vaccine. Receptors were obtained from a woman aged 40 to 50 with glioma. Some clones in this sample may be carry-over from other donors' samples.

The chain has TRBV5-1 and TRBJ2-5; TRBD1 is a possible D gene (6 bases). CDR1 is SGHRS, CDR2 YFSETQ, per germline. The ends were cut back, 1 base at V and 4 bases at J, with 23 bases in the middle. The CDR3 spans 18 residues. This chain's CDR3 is CASSLLGPPGDRGETQYF. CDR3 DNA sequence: TGCGCCAGCAGCTTGTTGGGCCCCCCAGGGGATCGAGGAGAGACCCAGTACTTC. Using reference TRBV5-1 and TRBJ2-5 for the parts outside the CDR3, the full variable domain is KAGVTQTPRYLIKTRGQQVTLSCSPISGHRSVSWYQQTPGQGLQFLFEYFSETQRNKGNFPGRFSGRQFSNSRSEMNVSTLELGDSALYLCASSLLGPPGDRGETQYFGPGTRLLVL.

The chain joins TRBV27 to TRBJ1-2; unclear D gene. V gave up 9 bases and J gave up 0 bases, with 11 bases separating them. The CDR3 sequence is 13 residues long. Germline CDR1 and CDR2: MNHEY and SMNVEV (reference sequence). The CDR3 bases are TGTGCCAGTAAGGAGGGTGCTAACTATGGCTACACCTTC. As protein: CASKEGANYGYTF.

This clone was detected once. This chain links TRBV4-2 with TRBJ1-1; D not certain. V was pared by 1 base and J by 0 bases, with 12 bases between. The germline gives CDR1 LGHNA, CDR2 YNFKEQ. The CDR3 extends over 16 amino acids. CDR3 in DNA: TGTGCCAGCAGCCAAGTGGTCGTGGTGATGAACACTGAAGCTTTCTTT. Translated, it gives CASSQVVVVMNTEAFF.

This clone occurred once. The CDR3 coding sequence is TGTGCCAGCAGCTTTGTGCGGGACCGCACAGATACGCAGTATTTT. It specifies CASSFVRDRTDTQYF. V gene TRBV5-6 combines with J gene TRBJ2-3; perhaps TRBD2 as D (6 bases). Trimming cost V 2 bases and J 1 base, with 11 bases left between them. CDR3 size: 15 residues. Germline V gene sequence: CDR1 SGHDT, CDR2 YYEEEE.

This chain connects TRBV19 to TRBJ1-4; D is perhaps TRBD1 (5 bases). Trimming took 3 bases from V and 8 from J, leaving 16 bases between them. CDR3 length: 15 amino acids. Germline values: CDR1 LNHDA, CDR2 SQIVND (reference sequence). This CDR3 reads CASSMLGGRGEKLFF. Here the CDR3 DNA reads TGTGCCAGTAGTATGCTGGGAGGCCGGGGCGAAAAACTGTTTTTT. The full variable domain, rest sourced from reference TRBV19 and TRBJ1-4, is DGGITQSPKYLFRKEGQNVTLSCEQNLNHDAMYWYRQDPGQGLRLIYYSQIVNDFQKGDIAEGYSVSREKKESFPLTVTSAQKNPTAFYLCASSMLGGRGEKLFFGSGTQLSVL.

CDR3 protein: CASSYSEKDTEAFF. The CDR3 coding sequence is TGTGCCAGCAGTTACTCAGAGAAGGACACTGAAGCTTTCTTT. The rearrangement uses TRBV6-5 and TRBJ1-1; D unclear. Trimming took off 0 bases at V and 3 bases at J, with 8 bases between the two ends. There are 14 residues in the CDR3. Germline CDR1 and CDR2: MNHEY and SVGAGI.

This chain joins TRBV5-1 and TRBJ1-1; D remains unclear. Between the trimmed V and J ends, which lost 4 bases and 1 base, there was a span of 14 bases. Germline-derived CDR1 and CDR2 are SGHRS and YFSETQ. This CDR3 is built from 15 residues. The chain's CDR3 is CASSDVLAGNTEAFF. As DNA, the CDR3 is TGCGCCAGCAGCGACGTCTTGGCGGGGAACACTGAAGCTTTCTTT. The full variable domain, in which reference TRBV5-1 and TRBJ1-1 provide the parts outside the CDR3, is KAGVTQTPRYLIKTRGQQVTLSCSPISGHRSVSWYQQTPGQGLQFLFEYFSETQRNKGNFPGRFSGRQFSNSRSEMNVSTLELGDSALYLCASSDVLAGNTEAFFGQGTRLTVV.

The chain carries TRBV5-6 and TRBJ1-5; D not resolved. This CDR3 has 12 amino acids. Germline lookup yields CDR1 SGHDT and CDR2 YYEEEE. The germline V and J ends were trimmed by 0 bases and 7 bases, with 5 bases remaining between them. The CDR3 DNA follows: TGTGCCAGCAGCTTGGCCAACCAGCCCCAGCATTTT. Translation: CASSLANQPQHF.

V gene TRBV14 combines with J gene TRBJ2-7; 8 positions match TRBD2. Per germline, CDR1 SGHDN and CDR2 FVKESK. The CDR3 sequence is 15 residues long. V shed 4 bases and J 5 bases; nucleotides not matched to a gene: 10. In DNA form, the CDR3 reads TGTGCCAGCAGCCTCGGGAGGGACGACCTCGACGAGCAGTACTTC. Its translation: CASSLGRDDLDEQYF.